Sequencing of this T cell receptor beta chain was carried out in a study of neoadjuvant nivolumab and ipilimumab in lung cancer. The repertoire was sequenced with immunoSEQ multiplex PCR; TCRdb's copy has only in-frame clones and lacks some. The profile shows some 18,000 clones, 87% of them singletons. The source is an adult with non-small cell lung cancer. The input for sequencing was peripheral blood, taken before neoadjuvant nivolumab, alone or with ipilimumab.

CDR3 bases: TGTGCCAGCAGCCAATCCCTGGGGGACAGCTACACCGGGGAGCTGTTTTTT. It is translated as CASSQSLGDSYTGELFF. The chain recombines TRBV9 with TRBJ2-2; the match to TRBD1 covers 7 bases. In germline, CDR1 is SGDLS, CDR2 YYNGEE. The trim removed 4 bases at V and 3 bases at J, leaving 12 bases unmatched. The CDR3 spans 17 residues.